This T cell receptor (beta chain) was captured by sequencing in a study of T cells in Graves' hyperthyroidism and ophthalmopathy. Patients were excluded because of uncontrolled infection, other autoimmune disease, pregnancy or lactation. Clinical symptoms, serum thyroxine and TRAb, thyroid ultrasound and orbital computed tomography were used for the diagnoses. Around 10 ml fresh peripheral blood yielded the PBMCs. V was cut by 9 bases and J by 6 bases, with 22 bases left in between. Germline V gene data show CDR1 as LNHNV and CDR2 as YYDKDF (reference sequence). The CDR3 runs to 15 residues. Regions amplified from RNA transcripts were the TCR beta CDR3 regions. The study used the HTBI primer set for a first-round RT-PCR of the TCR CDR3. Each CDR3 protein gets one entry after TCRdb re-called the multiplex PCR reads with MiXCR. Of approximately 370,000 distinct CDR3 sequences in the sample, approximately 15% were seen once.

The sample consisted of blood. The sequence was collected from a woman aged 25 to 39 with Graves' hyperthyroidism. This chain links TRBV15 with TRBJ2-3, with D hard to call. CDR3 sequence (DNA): TGTGCCACTAGTCGTAGGCTAGTCGAGCCGGATACGCAGTATTTT. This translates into CATSRRLVEPDTQYF.